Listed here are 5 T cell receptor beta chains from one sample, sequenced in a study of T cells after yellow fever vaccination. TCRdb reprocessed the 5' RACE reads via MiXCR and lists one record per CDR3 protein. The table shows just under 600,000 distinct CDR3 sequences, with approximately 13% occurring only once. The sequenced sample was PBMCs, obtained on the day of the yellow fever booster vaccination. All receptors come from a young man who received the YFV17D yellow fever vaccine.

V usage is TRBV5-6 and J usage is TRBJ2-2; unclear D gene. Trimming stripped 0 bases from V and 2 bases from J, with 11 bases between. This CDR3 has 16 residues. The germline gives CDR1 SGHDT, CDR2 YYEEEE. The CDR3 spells CASSLDSIPNTGELFF. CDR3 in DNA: TGTGCCAGCAGCTTGGACAGCATCCCAAACACCGGGGAGCTGTTTTTT.

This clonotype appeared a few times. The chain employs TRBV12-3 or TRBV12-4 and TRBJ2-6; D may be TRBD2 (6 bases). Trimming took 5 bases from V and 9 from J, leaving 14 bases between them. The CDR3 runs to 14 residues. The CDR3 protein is CASSGSGAGNVLTF. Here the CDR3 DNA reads TGTGCCAGCAGTGGTTCCGGAGCGGGCAACGTCCTGACTTTC.

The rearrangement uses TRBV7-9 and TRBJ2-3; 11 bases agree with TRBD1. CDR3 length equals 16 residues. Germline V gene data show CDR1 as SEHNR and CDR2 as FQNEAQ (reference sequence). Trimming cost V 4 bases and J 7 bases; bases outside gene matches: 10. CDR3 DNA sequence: TGTGCCAGCAGCTGGGGGACCGGGACAGGGGGAAATACGCAGTATTTT. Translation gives CASSWGTGTGGNTQYF. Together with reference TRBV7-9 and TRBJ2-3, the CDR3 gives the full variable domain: DTGVSQNPRHKITKRGQNVTFRCDPISEHNRLYWYRQTLGQGPEFLTYFQNEAQLEKSRLLSDRFSAERPKGSFSTLEIQRTEQGDSAMYLCASSWGTGTGGNTQYFGPGTRLTVL.

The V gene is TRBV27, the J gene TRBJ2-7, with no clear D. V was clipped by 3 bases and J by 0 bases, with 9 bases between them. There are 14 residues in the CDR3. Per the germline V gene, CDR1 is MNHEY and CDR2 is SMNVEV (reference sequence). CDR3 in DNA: TGTGCCAGCAGTTTTAAAGACGGCTCCTACGAGCAGTACTTC. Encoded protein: CASSFKDGSYEQYF.

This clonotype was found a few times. The CDR3 DNA sequence: TGCAGTGCTAAACTAGCGGGAACTAACAATGAGCAGTTCTTC. Translating gives CSAKLAGTNNEQFF. The genes are TRBV20-1 and TRBJ2-1, with 10 bases fitting TRBD2. J was trimmed by 5 bases and V by 4 bases; bases with no gene match: 5. Germline V gene data show CDR1 as DFQATT and CDR2 as SNEGSKA (reference sequence). The CDR3 totals 14 residues.